This paragraph covers one TCR beta chain sequence. Antigen specificity is unknown. The study ran its PCR with 60 Vbeta and 13 Jbeta primers. Per the original data handling: It was a later analysis that counted 75 million to 90 million unique TCR beta chains, of which around 11 million were shared. Assay: immunoSEQ multiplex PCR; the TCRdb copy retains only in-frame clones and omits some. Clone size and V and J calls were adopted from that table, with D and trimming inferred from the DNA. Of 60,000 to 90,000 clones in the sample, about 70% were seen once. The entry originates in a study of cytomegalovirus exposure and HLA in healthy donors. Whole-study results and caveats: A later analysis showed TCR association rates differing by HLA locus, peaking at DRB1 and lowest at HLA-C. Accurate prediction of most subjects' HLA-A and HLA-B alleles from TCR beta sequences was reported.

Per the germline V gene, CDR1 is MNHEY and CDR2 is SMNVEV (reference sequence). This CDR3 is 16 amino acids long. V dropped 2 bases and J dropped 2; count of bases not matched to a gene: 5. This TCR derives from a woman aged 45 to 65 in good health and CMV-seropositive. The sample taken for sequencing was PBMCs. The V call is TRBV27, the J call TRBJ2-2, with TRBD2 matching over 7 bases. CDR3 in DNA: TGTGCCAGCAGTTTAGGGGGGGGGAGAAACACCGGGGAGCTGTTTTTT. Its protein is CASSLGGGRNTGELFF.